Below, 30 T cell receptor beta chains from the same sample are listed, as sequenced in a study of T cells in Graves' hyperthyroidism and ophthalmopathy. RNA transcripts yielded amplified TCR beta CDR3 regions. With the HTBI primer set, the TCR CDR3 went through a first round of RT-PCR. Each CDR3 protein gets one entry after TCRdb re-called the multiplex PCR reads with MiXCR. The data hold a few hundred thousand distinct CDR3 sequences, with approximately 14% observed a single time. Material: blood. Source of these receptors: a woman aged 18 to 35 with Graves' hyperthyroidism.

This clonotype was observed at least ten times. This chain connects TRBV28 to TRBJ2-1; 11 nucleotides line up with TRBD2. CDR3 length equals 19 residues. J was trimmed by 3 bases and V by 3 bases; bases with no gene match: 13. Looked up from germline, CDR1 is MDHEN and CDR2 is SYDVKM. The CDR3 reads CASSFPLRTSGGLYNEQFF. CDR3 nucleotides: TGTGCCAGCAGTTTTCCCCTTCGAACTAGCGGGGGCCTCTACAATGAGCAGTTCTTC.

In its sample, this clonotype was seen many times. This rearrangement joins TRBV6-1 to TRBJ1-6; TRBD1 might be the D (5 bases). CDR3 length: 16 amino acids. Germline CDR1 reads MNHNS; CDR2 reads SASEGT. The germline V and J ends were trimmed by 5 bases and 4 bases, with 15 bases remaining between them. In nucleotides, the CDR3 is TGTGCCAGCAGTTCAAGACAGCGTACTTATAATTCACCCCTCCACTTT. Its protein is CASSSRQRTYNSPLHF.

This clonotype was seen at least ten times. The chain carries TRBV7-8 and TRBJ2-2; D is perhaps TRBD1 (6 bases). CDR3 size: 16 residues. Germline V gene sequence: CDR1 SGHVS, CDR2 FQNEAQ. Trimming cost V 7 bases and J 1 base, with 16 bases left between them. CDR3 protein: CASIIQGQLNTGELFF. In DNA, the CDR3 is TGTGCCAGCATCATACAGGGCCAATTGAACACCGGGGAGCTGTTTTTT.

The rearrangement links TRBV11-3 to TRBJ2-7; 9 bases are a match to TRBD1. The length of the CDR3 is 15 residues. The V gene end was trimmed by 7 bases and the J gene end by 4 bases; junction bases not matched to a gene: 11. CDR1 is SGHNT, CDR2 YENEEA, per germline. Here the CDR3 DNA reads TGTGCCAGCAAACTCTTGGACAGGGGTCAATACGAGCAGTACTTC. It translates to CASKLLDRGQYEQYF.

This clonotype was detected ten times or more. The chain recombines TRBV27 with TRBJ2-1; 11 bases map to TRBD2. The CDR3 contains 13 residues. Germline CDR1 is MNHEY and CDR2 is SMNVEV (reference sequence). Trimming took 6 bases from V and 6 from J; bases not matched to a gene: 1. CDR3 sequence: CASRTSGSNEQFF. The CDR3 nucleotides read TGTGCCAGCAGAACTAGCGGGAGCAATGAGCAGTTCTTC.

CDR3 nucleotide sequence: TGCGCCAGCAGCCCGCGTGGGGGCCATAATGAAAAACTGTTTTTT. It specifies CASSPRGGHNEKLFF. The gene calls are TRBV5-1 and TRBJ1-4; D is possibly TRBD1 (6 bases). Trimming took off 4 bases at V and 4 bases at J, with 14 bases between the two ends. The CDR3 is made up of 15 amino acids. Germline assignment: CDR1 SGHRS and CDR2 YFSETQ. Drawing the rest from reference TRBV5-1 and TRBJ1-4, the complete variable domain is KAGVTQTPRYLIKTRGQQVTLSCSPISGHRSVSWYQQTPGQGLQFLFEYFSETQRNKGNFPGRFSGRQFSNSRSEMNVSTLELGDSALYLCASSPRGGHNEKLFFGSGTQLSVL.

This clonotype has ten or more counts. This sequence joins TRBV15 and TRBJ2-5; 7 nucleotides agree with TRBD1. With V trimmed by 3 bases and J by 5 bases, 9 bases remained unmatched. The CDR3 is 15 residues long. Germline CDR1 reads LNHNV; CDR2 reads YYDKDF (reference sequence). The DNA of the CDR3 is TGTGCCACCAGCAGGAATACAGGGGTATGGGAGACCCAGTACTTC. This translates into CATSRNTGVWETQYF.

This clonotype was seen a few times. V usage is TRBV9 and J usage is TRBJ2-2, with 10 positions matching TRBD2. The V gene end was trimmed by 0 bases and the J gene end by 2 bases; junction bases not matched to a gene: 4. Germline CDR1 is SGDLS and CDR2 is YYNGEE. This CDR3 region has 17 residues. The CDR3 protein is CASSVGAGGINTGELFF. The CDR3 region has the DNA TGTGCCAGCAGCGTAGGAGCGGGAGGGATCAACACCGGGGAGCTGTTTTTT.

CDR3 coding DNA: TGTGCCAGCAGCGTAGACGGGAGCCCCCTTAATGAGCAGTTCTTC. Protein product: CASSVDGSPLNEQFF. The V call is TRBV9, the J call TRBJ2-1, with TRBD2 as a possible D gene (6 bases). Germline CDR1 reads SGDLS; CDR2 reads YYNGEE. V was cut by 0 bases and J by 7 bases, with 14 bases left in between. CDR3 size: 15 residues. The full variable domain, in which reference TRBV9 and TRBJ2-1 provide the parts outside the CDR3, is DSGVTQTPKHLITATGQRVTLRCSPRSGDLSVYWYQQSLDQGLQFLIQYYNGEERAKGNILERFSAQQFPDLHSELNLSSLELGDSALYFCASSVDGSPLNEQFFGPGTRLTVL.

The chain employs TRBV11-2 and TRBJ2-3, with D possibly TRBD2 on 6 matching bases. The CDR3 runs 16 residues. The V gene's germline CDR1 is SGHAT and CDR2 FQNNGV. V dropped 4 bases and J dropped 5 bases, with 19 bases sitting between them. The DNA for the CDR3 is TGTGCCAGCAGCTCGACCGGGACTCGAAGAGGAGATACGCAGTATTTT. Amino acids: CASSSTGTRRGDTQYF.

This clonotype appeared many times. V gene TRBV7-3 combines with J gene TRBJ2-1; D is possibly TRBD2 (6 bases). CDR3 length: 15 amino acids. Trimming took 5 bases from V and 4 from J, leaving 15 bases between them. Germline CDR1 and CDR2: SGHTA and FQGTGA. The CDR3 coding sequence is TGTGCCAGCAGCCCCCGGGGGACTTTTTACAATGAGCAGTTCTTC. This encodes CASSPRGTFYNEQFF.

The chain recombines TRBV3-1 with TRBJ2-7; 8 bases fit TRBD1. Germline CDR1 and CDR2: LGHDT and YNNKEL (reference sequence). V shed 0 bases, J shed 0 bases, and the junction held 16 bases outside the gene matches. The CDR3 has 20 residues. In DNA, the CDR3 is TGTGCCAGCAGCCAAGATCAGGGGGCTAGCTCCCTCCGTCTCTCCTACGAGCAGTACTTC. Protein product: CASSQDQGASSLRLSYEQYF.

Worth noting for this clonotype: A much bigger clone sits one base away, suggesting this may be a read error. This CDR3 reads CASGPGWNTQYF. CDR3 DNA sequence: TGTGCTAGTGGTCCAGGGTGGAACACTCAGTACTTC. The V gene is TRBV12-5, the J gene TRBJ2-4; tentatively, D is TRBD1 (5 bases). Germline V CDR1 and CDR2: LGHNT, FRNRAP. The CDR3 is 12 amino acids.

This clonotype was observed a few times. V is TRBV9 and J is TRBJ2-3, with 11 positions matching TRBD1. This CDR3 region has 16 residues. Germline CDR1 reads SGDLS; CDR2 reads YYNGEE. Unmatched junction bases numbered 4, after V lost 0 bases and J lost 4 bases. This CDR3 reads CASSVGGTGGSDTQYF. CDR3 sequence (DNA): TGTGCCAGCAGCGTAGGAGGGACAGGGGGTTCAGATACGCAGTATTTT.

The rearrangement joins TRBV6-1 to TRBJ2-1, with 9 bases identical to TRBD1. The germline V gene has CDR1 MNHNS and CDR2 SASEGT. V shed 6 bases and J 4 bases; nucleotides not matched to a gene: 7. CDR3 length: 15 amino acids. CDR3 sequence reads: CASRVQGAGYNEQFF. CDR3 DNA: TGTGCCAGCAGGGTACAGGGGGCAGGTTACAATGAGCAGTTCTTC.

The chain uses TRBV19 and TRBJ1-2; no definite D call. The CDR3 runs to 16 residues. With 1 base removed from V and 3 bases from J, the gap between germline ends came to 15 bases. Germline values: CDR1 LNHDA, CDR2 SQIVND (reference sequence). The CDR3 sequence: CASSIGTAIEYYGYTF. The CDR3 coding sequence is TGTGCCAGTAGTATAGGAACGGCCATTGAGTACTATGGCTACACCTTC.

This clonotype turned up a few times. The rearrangement links TRBV12-3 or TRBV12-4 to TRBJ2-3, with TRBD2 identical over 8 bases. Losses at the gene ends were 5 bases for V and 4 bases for J; bases not matched to a gene: 14. The CDR3 sequence is 17 residues long. The CDR3 bases are TGTGCCAGCAGTCGACCCATAACTAGCGGCAACGCAGATACGCAGTATTTT. Protein: CASSRPITSGNADTQYF.

This clonotype has a count of ten or more. The chain couples TRBV20-1 to TRBJ1-2; D is unresolved. The CDR3 runs to 11 residues. Looked up from germline, CDR1 is DFQATT and CDR2 is SNEGSKA (reference sequence). Trimming cost V 2 bases and J 7 bases, with 8 bases left between them. The CDR3 reads CSARISVGYTF. CDR3 coding DNA: TGCAGTGCTAGAATTTCTGTTGGCTACACCTTC.

This clonotype was observed at least ten times. This chain links TRBV12-5 with TRBJ2-5, with D perhaps being TRBD1 or TRBD2 (5 bases each). Trimming took 0 bases from V and 5 from J, leaving 16 bases between them. The CDR3 sequence is 16 residues long. Germline assignment: CDR1 LGHNT and CDR2 FRNRAP. CDR3 sequence: CASGLVPGPPGETQYF. The CDR3 DNA reads TGTGCTAGTGGTTTGGTACCGGGACCACCTGGGGAGACCCAGTACTTC.

The sample holds one count of this clonotype. The V and J genes are TRBV7-8 and TRBJ2-7; 12 nucleotides align to TRBD1. V lost 4 bases to trimming and J lost 6 bases; unmatched junction nucleotides: 10. CDR3 size: 16 residues. The germline V gene encodes CDR1 SGHVS and CDR2 FQNEAQ. The CDR3, as DNA: TGTGCCAGCAGCTCCAAGACCGGGACAGGGGGCTCCGAGCAGTACTTC. It encodes CASSSKTGTGGSEQYF.

This clonotype occurred many times. The CDR3 DNA is TGTGCCAGCAGTTATAAGGGGTACAATGAGCAGTTCTTC. Its protein is CASSYKGYNEQFF. The rearrangement links TRBV12-3 or TRBV12-4 to TRBJ2-1, with D perhaps matching TRBD1 (5 bases). With 4 bases removed from V and 4 bases from J, the gap between germline ends came to 8 bases. This CDR3 contains 13 residues.

In its sample, this clonotype was seen many times. This chain connects TRBV6-2 or TRBV6-3 to TRBJ1-1; the D is unclear. This CDR3 has 13 amino acids. Germline values: CDR1 MNHEY, CDR2 SVGEGT. The V and J ends lost 9 bases and 1 base respectively, with 12 bases between them. CDR3 nucleotides: TGTGCCAGTTATCCGGTGGGGAACACTGAAGCTTTCTTT. Protein sequence: CASYPVGNTEAFF.

This clonotype has a count of ten or more. The rearrangement joins TRBV18 to TRBJ1-2; no reliable D call. The CDR3 is 14 residues long. Germline values: CDR1 KGHSH, CDR2 LQKENI. Trimming left V 0 bases short and J 0 bases short, with 5 bases between. The CDR3 here is CASSPPTSNYGYTF. The CDR3, as DNA: TGTGCCAGCTCACCACCGACTTCTAACTATGGCTACACCTTC.

This clonotype was found a few times. The chain links TRBV3-1 to TRBJ2-7; 7 positions agree with TRBD1. The CDR3 contains 15 residues. Trimming removed 2 bases from V and 3 bases from J; junction bases left unmatched: 7. Per the germline V gene, CDR1 is LGHDT and CDR2 is YNNKEL (reference sequence). The CDR3 coding sequence is TGTGCCAGCAGCCAACCAGGGACAGTCATCTACGAGCAGTACTTC. It yields the protein CASSQPGTVIYEQYF.

The chain links TRBV5-1 to TRBJ2-6, with 11 positions matching TRBD1. V trimming: 8 bases; J trimming: 4 bases; junction bases outside the gene matches: 8. The CDR3 runs to 16 residues. The germline CDR1 and CDR2 sequences are SGHRS and YFSETQ. Here the CDR3 reads CASRDRGRAGANVLTF. CDR3 sequence (DNA): TGCGCCAGTCGGGACAGGGGGAGGGCCGGGGCCAACGTCCTGACTTTC.

As for this clonotype: It may be a read error: a sequence one base away is much more abundant. This chain connects TRBV7-6 to TRBJ2-7, with 7 bases matching TRBD1. Germline loops: CDR1 SGHVS, CDR2 FNYEAQ. The CDR3 length is 16 residues. CDR3 sequence: CASRLGAARGRYEQYF. The CDR3 nucleotides read TGTGCCAGCAGATTAGGCGCGGCAAGGGGGCGATACGAGCAGTACTTC.

This clonotype showed up many times. This sequence joins TRBV5-1 and TRBJ1-3, with D possibly matching TRBD1 (5 bases). The CDR3 contains 15 residues. Germline loops: CDR1 SGHRS, CDR2 YFSETQ. The ends were cut back, 0 bases at V and 4 bases at J, with 11 bases in the middle. CDR3 amino acids: CASSLDGTVGNTIYF. CDR3 nucleotides: TGCGCCAGCAGCTTGGATGGGACGGTGGGAAACACCATATATTTT. Based on the CDR3 plus reference TRBV5-1 and TRBJ1-3, the full variable domain is KAGVTQTPRYLIKTRGQQVTLSCSPISGHRSVSWYQQTPGQGLQFLFEYFSETQRNKGNFPGRFSGRQFSNSRSEMNVSTLELGDSALYLCASSLDGTVGNTIYFGEGSWLTVV.

The chain recombines TRBV5-8 with TRBJ1-2; D is possibly TRBD1 (6 bases). V lost 4 bases and J 4 bases, leaving 20 bases between the germline ends. Germline V lookup: CDR1 SGHTS, CDR2 YDEGEE. This CDR3 spans 16 amino acids. The DNA for the CDR3 is TGTGCCAGCAGCCTGGGGGCACAGACGAAGACCTATGGCTACACCTTC. Protein sequence: CASSLGAQTKTYGYTF.

The chain is built from TRBV3-1 and TRBJ2-6, with D perhaps matching TRBD1 (6 bases). V lost 5 bases to trimming and J lost 4 bases, with 12 bases between them. This CDR3 is built from 15 residues. Germline V gene lookup returns CDR1 LGHDT and CDR2 YNNKEL (reference sequence). The CDR3 DNA is TGTGCCAGCAGCTTTGCAGGGGACGGGGCCAACGTCCTGACTTTC. It is translated as CASSFAGDGANVLTF.

The chain uses TRBV7-9 and TRBJ2-1; 11 bases align to TRBD1. The ends lost 4 bases at V and 6 bases at J; junction bases unmatched: 2. Germline V gene lookup returns CDR1 SEHNR and CDR2 FQNEAQ (reference sequence). The CDR3 loop spans 14 amino acids. CDR3 amino acids: CASSYGTGGNEQFF. For the CDR3, the DNA is TGTGCCAGCAGCTACGGGACAGGGGGCAATGAGCAGTTCTTC.